The following is a T cell receptor beta chain sequence with its context. This clonotype was counted a few times. Its antigen remains undetermined. No base-level quality is on record; no much larger clone is a single base apart. Library generation was performed with 5' RACE. TCRdb shows the sequencer as NextSeq 500. To correct for sequencing error and PCR bias, the TCR library protocol tagged individual cDNA molecules with unique molecular identifiers. Both TCR alpha and beta chains were sequenced, and tight co-correlation was observed between alpha and beta sequence abundances in each sample. The original methods were these. V gene, J gene and CDR3 annotation of TCR sequences was performed with Decombinator V4. TCRs were defined as expanded if a significant change between any two time points was detected under a Poisson model with p below 0.0001. TCR abundances were normalised to the total number of TCRs sequenced in each sample and reported as counts per million. TRAV1-2 paired with TRAJ12, TRAJ20 or TRAJ33 defined MAIT TCRs, while TRAV10 paired with TRAJ18 defined iNKT TCRs. VDJdb, accessed 1 November 2021, was searched for CMV, EBV and SARS-CoV-2 annotated TCRs, with TCRs annotated for multiple antigens excluded. Using fastp trimming at Q25 and MiXCR clonotype assembly, TCRdb reanalyzed the public sequencing data and kept in-frame beta chains. Here each entry gathers all rows of one CDR3 protein and keeps the most common genes and DNA. The V and J calls shown here were made by TCRdb, not taken from the authors' results. Counted in this sample were tens of thousands of distinct CDR3 sequences; roughly 4.4% of them appeared once. Of the sample, around 21% falls within the top ten clones.

The sample originates from a study of early T cells in non-severe SARS-CoV-2 infection (dated by TCRdb to about 2021). In terms of the full investigation: Bulk RNA from unsorted whole blood was used for TCR sequencing, so alpha and beta chains could not be paired. Results the study describes overall, beyond this receptor: VDJdb matching was skewed toward anti-spike CD8 responses and likely underestimated virus-specific expansions by missing private and CD4 specificities.

The germline V gene (reference sequence) yields LNHNV for CDR1 and YYDKDF for CDR2. V was cut back by 0 bases and J by 5 bases, leaving a gap of 5 bases between them. The CDR3 measures 13 amino acids from cysteine to phenylalanine. Only the CDR3 DNA is retained, 39 bases long and in frame from the first base. The study was a case-control design nested within a healthcare worker cohort in London, UK, with weekly nasopharyngeal swab PCR tests and blood sampling. Healthcare workers were recruited between 23 and 31 March 2020, during the week of the UK lockdown, and were followed weekly for up to about 16 weeks.

The chain is made from TRBV15 and TRBJ2-1, and possibly TRBD1, on 5 matching bases. The sequence was obtained from an adult who was a healthcare worker with PCR-confirmed SARS-CoV-2 infection or an uninfected control (not recorded which). The sequenced sample was whole blood. CDR3 region: CATSRDRDNEQFF. The nucleotide sequence reads as follows: TGTGCCACCAGCAGAGACAGGGACAATGAGCAGTTCTTC.